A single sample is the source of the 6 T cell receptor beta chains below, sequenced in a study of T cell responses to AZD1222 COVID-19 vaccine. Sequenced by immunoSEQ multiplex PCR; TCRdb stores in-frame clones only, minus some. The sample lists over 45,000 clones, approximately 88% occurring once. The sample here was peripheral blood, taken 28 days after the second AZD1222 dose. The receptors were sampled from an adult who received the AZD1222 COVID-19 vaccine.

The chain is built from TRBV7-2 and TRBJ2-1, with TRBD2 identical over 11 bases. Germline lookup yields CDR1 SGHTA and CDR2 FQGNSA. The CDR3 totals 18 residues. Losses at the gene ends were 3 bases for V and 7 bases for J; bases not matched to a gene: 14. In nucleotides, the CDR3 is TGTGCCAGCAGCTTTGGGGGGACTAGCGGATGGGTGGGGAATGAGCAGTTCTTC. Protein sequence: CASSFGGTSGWVGNEQFF.

CDR3: CAWSVGGRFGGYTF. In DNA, the CDR3 is TGTGCCTGGAGTGTCGGGGGGCGCTTCGGGGGCTACACCTTC. The V call is TRBV30, the J call TRBJ1-2, with D tentatively TRBD1 (6 bases). Per the germline V gene, CDR1 is GTSNPN and CDR2 is SVGIG (reference sequence). This CDR3 contains 14 residues. The ends were cut back, 0 bases at V and 8 bases at J, with 16 bases in the middle. Full variable domain (missing parts from reference TRBV30 and TRBJ1-2): SQTIHQWPATLVQPVGSPLSLECTVEGTSNPNLYWYRQAAGRGLQLLFYSVGIGQISSEVPQNLSASRPQDRQFILSSKKLLLSDSGFYLCAWSVGGRFGGYTFGSGTRLTVV.

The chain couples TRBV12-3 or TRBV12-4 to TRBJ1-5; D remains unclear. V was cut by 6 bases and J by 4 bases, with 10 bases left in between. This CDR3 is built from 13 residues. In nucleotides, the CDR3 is TGTGCCAGCAGCCGAGGATTTAATCAGCCCCAGCATTTT. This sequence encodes CASSRGFNQPQHF.

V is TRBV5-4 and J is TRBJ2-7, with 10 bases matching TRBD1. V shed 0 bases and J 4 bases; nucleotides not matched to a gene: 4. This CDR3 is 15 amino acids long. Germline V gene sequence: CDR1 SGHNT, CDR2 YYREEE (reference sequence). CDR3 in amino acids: CASSLGGTGVYEQYF. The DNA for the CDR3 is TGTGCCAGCAGCTTGGGAGGGACAGGGGTGTACGAGCAGTACTTC.

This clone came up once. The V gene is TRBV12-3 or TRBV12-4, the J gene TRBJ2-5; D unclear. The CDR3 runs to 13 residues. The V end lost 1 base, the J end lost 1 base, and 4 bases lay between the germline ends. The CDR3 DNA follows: TGTGCCAGCAGTTTAGACACCCAAGAGACCCAGTACTTC. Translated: CASSLDTQETQYF.

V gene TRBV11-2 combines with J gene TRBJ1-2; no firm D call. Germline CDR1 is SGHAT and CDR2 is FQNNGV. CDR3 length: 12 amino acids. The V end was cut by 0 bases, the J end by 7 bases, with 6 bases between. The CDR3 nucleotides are TGTGCCAGCAGCTTAGAAAAAACTGGCTACACCTTC. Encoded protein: CASSLEKTGYTF.